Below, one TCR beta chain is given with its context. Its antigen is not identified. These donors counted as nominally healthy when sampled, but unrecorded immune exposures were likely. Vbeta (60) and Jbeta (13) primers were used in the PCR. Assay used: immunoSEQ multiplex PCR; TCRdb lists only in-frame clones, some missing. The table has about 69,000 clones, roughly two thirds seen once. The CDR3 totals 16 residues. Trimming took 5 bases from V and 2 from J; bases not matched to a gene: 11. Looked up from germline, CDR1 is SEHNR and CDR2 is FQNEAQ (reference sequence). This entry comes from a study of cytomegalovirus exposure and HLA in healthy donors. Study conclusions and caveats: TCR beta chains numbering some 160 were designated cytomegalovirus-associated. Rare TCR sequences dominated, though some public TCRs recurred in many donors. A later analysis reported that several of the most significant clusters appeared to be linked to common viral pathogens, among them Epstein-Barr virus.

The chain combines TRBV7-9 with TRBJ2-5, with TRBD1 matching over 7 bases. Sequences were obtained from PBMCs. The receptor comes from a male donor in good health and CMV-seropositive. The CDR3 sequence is CASSPGLLGQQETQYF. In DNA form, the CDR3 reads TGTGCCAGCAGCCCCGGCCTCTTGGGACAGCAAGAGACCCAGTACTTC.